This T cell receptor beta chain was captured in a study of blood T cell repertoires in COVID-19. At the level of the study: Samples of COVID-19 (acute and convalescent) were obtained from the United States, Italy and Spain.

Per the study methods: Amplifying reference gene primers gave estimates of nucleated cell counts. Data came from immunoSEQ multiplex PCR; TCRdb stores just in-frame clones and leaves some out. Clone size and the V and J calls come from that table; the DNA yielded D and trimming. This table has around 250,000 clones, 86% appearing once. This TCR was recovered from a man aged 18 to 29 with active or convalescent COVID-19. The sample was peripheral blood.

The CDR3 DNA sequence: TGTGCCAGCAGTTTAACTAGACAGGGGGGCACTGAAGCTTTCTTT. Amino acid sequence: CASSLTRQGGTEAFF. V is TRBV28 and J is TRBJ1-1, with 9 bases lining up with TRBD1. The CDR3 loop spans 15 amino acids. V trimming: 2 bases; J trimming: 4 bases; junction bases outside the gene matches: 5. Germline V gene sequence: CDR1 MDHEN, CDR2 SYDVKM. Combining the CDR3 with reference TRBV28 and TRBJ1-1 gives the whole variable domain DVKVTQSSRYLVKRTGEKVFLECVQDMDHENMFWYRQDPGLGLRLIYFSYDVKMKEKGDIPEGYSVSREKKERFSLILESASTNQTSMYLCASSLTRQGGTEAFFGQGTRLTVV.